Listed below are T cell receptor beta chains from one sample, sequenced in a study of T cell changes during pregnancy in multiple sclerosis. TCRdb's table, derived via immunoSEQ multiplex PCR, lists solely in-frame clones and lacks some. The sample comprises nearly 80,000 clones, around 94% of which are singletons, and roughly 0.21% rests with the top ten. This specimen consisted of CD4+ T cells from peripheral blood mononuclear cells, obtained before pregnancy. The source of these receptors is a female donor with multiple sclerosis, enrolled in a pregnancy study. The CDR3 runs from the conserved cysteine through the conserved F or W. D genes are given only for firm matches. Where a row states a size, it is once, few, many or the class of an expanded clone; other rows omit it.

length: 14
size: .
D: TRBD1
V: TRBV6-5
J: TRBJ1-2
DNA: TGTGCCAGCAGCTCGGGACAGGTTTGGTATGGCTACACCTTC
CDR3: CASSSGQVWYGYTF

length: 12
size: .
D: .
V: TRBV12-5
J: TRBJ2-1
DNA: TGTGCTAGTGGCTTCGGAGCGGGTGAGCAGTTCTTC
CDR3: CASGFGAGEQFF

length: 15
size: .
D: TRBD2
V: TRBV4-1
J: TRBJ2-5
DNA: TGCGCCAGCAGCCAAGGATGGACGGGAGGGGAGACCCAGTACTTC
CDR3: CASSQGWTGGETQYF

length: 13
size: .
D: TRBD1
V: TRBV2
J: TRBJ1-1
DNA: TGTGCCAGCAGATGGACAGGGGAAACTGAAGCTTTCTTT
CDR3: CASRWTGETEAFF

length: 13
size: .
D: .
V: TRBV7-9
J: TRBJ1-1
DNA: TGTGCCAGCAGCCCTGGGTTGTCTAGAGCAGCTTTCTTT
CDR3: CASSPGLSRAAFF

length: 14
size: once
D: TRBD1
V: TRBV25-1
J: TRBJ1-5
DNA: TGTGCCAGCAGTGAACGACAGGGATATCAGCCCCAGCATTTT
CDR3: CASSERQGYQPQHF

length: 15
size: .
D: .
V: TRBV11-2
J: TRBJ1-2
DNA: TGTGCCAGCAGCTTGGGGGGTGATGGGAGGAGTGGCTACACCTTC
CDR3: CASSLGGDGRSGYTF

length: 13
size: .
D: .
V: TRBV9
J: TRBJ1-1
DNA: TGTGCCAGCAGCGCCCAGGGGACCACTGAAGCTTTCTTT
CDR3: CASSAQGTTEAFF

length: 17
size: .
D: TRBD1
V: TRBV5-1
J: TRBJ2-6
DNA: TGCGCCAGCAGCTGGACAGGGGGCGCAGGTGGGGCCAACGTCCTGACTTTC
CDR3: CASSWTGGAGGANVLTF

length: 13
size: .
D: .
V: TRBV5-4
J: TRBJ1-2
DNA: TGTGCCAGCAGCTTAACGGTAAACTATGGCTACACCTTC
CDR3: CASSLTVNYGYTF

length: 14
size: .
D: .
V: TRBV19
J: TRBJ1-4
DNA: TGTGCCAGTAGTGCCGGGACTCCCCTCGGAAAACTGTTTTTT
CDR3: CASSAGTPLGKLFF

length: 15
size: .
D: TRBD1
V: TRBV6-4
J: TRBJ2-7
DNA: TGTGCCAGCAGTGACGACAGGGCCACATCCTACGAGCAGTACTTC
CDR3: CASSDDRATSYEQYF

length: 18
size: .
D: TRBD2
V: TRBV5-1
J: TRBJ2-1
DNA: TGCGCCAGCAGTATGTACGCCAGCGGGGGGTCCCAATACAATGAGCAGTTCTTC
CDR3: CASSMYASGGSQYNEQFF

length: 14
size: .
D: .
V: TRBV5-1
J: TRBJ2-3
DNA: TGCGCCAGCAGCTTGGATCGGAGCACAGATACGCAGTATTTT
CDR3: CASSLDRSTDTQYF

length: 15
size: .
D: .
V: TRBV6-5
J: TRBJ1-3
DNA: TGTGCCAGCAGAGGATCACAGGTTTCTGGAAACACCATATATTTT
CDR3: CASRGSQVSGNTIYF

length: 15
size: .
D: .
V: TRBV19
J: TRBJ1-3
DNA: TGTGCCAGTAGTAAAACCGGAGGTTCTGGAAACACCATATATTTT
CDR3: CASSKTGGSGNTIYF

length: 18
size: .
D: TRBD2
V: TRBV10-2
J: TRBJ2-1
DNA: TGCGCCAGCAGTGACATTTCTAGCGGGGCCATCTCCTACAATGAGCAGTTCTTC
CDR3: CASSDISSGAISYNEQFF

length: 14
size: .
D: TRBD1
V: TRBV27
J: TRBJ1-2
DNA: TGTGCCAGCAGCCTACAGGGGGCTAACTATGGCTACACCTTC
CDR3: CASSLQGANYGYTF

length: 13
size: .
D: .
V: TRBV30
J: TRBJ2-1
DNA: TGTGCCTGGAGTACCCAGGGGTGGAATGAGCAGTTCTTC
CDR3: CAWSTQGWNEQFF

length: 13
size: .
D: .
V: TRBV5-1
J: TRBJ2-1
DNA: TGCGCCAGCAGCTTGGGTAGCCACAATGAGCAGTTCTTC
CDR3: CASSLGSHNEQFF

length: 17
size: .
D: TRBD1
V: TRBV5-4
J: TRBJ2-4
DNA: TGTGCCAGCAGCCACTTTTGGACAGGAGGAGCCAAAAACATTCAGTACTTC
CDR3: CASSHFWTGGAKNIQYF

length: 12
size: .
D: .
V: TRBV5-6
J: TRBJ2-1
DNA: TGTGCCAGCAGCCCCGGAGTGGATGAGCAGTTCTTC
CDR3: CASSPGVDEQFF

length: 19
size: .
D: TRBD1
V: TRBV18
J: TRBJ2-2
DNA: TGTGCCAGCTCACCCAAAAACGCCGGGACAGGGGCGAACACCGGGGAGCTGTTTTTT
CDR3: CASSPKNAGTGANTGELFF

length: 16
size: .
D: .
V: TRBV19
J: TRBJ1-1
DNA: TGTGCCAGTAGTATAGATATCGCAGGGCGCAACACTGAAGCTTTCTTT
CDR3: CASSIDIAGRNTEAFF

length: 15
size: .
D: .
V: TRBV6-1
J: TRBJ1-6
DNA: TGTGCCAGCAGTCTTGAGCGCAAGTATAATTCACCCCTCCACTTT
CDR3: CASSLERKYNSPLHF

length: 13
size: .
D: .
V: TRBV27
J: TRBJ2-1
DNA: TGTGCCAGCGGGTTTACCAAGCAGCGTGAGCAGTTCTTC
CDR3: CASGFTKQREQFF

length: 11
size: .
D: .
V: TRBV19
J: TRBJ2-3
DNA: TGTGCCAGTAGAAGGGGGGATACGCAGTATTTT
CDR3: CASRRGDTQYF

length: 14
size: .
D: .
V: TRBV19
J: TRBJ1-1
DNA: TGTGCCAGTAGACCCTTATACATGAACACTGAAGCTTTCTTT
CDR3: CASRPLYMNTEAFF

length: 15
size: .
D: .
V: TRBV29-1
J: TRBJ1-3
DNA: TGCAGCGTTGAAGAGGGAAGGCGGACAGGAAACACCATATATTTT
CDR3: CSVEEGRRTGNTIYF

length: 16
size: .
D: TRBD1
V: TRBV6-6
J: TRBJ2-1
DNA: TGTGCCAGCAAGACCACGGCCTCTCAGGGGGACAATGAGCAGTTCTTC
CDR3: CASKTTASQGDNEQFF

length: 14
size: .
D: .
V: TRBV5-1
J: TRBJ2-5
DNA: TGCGCCAGCAGGCTGGGGGGGCCTGAAGAGACCCAGTACTTC
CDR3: CASRLGGPEETQYF

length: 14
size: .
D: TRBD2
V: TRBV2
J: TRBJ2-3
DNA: TGTGCCAGCAGGCGGGGGGGCCTTGCAGATACGCAGTATTTT
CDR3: CASRRGGLADTQYF

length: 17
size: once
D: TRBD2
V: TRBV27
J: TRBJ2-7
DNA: TGTGCCAGCAGCCTTCGGACTAGCGGGAGAGGGGCCTACGAGCAGTACTTC
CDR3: CASSLRTSGRGAYEQYF

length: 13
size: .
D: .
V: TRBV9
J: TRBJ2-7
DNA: TGTGCCAGCAGCCCCCAACCAGCCTACGAGCAGTACTTC
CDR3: CASSPQPAYEQYF

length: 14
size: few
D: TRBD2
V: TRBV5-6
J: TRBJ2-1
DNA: TGTGCCTGCGGTTGGCGGGGGGTTAACAATGAGCAGTTCTTC
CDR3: CACGWRGVNNEQFF

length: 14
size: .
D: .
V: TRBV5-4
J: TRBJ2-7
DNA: TGTGCCAGCAGCCGGGAATCGGGGTTCTACGAGCAGTACTTC
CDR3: CASSRESGFYEQYF

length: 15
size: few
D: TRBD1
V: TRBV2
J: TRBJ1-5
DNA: TGTGCCAGCAGTGGGGGCACAGGGGACAATCAGCCCCAGCATTTT
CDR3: CASSGGTGDNQPQHF

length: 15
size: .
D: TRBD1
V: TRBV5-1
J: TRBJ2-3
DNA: TGCGCCAGCAGCTTGGTCGGACAGGGTTCAGATACGCAGTATTTT
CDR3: CASSLVGQGSDTQYF

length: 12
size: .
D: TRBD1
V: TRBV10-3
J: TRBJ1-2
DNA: TGTGCTTCCGGGGACAGGGATGATGGCTACACCTTC
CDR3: CASGDRDDGYTF

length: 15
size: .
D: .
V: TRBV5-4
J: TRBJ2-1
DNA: TGTGCCAGCAGCTTGAACTACCCGACCTACAATGAGCAGTTCTTC
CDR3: CASSLNYPTYNEQFF

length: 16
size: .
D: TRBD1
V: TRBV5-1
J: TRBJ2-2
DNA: TGCGCCAGCAGCTTGCTGGGACAGGGGCCCACCGGGGAGCTGTTTTTT
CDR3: CASSLLGQGPTGELFF

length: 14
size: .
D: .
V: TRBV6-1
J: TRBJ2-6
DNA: TGTGCCAGCAAAACTAACTCTGGGGCCAACGTCCTGACTTTC
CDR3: CASKTNSGANVLTF

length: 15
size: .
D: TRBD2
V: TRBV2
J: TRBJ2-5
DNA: TGTGCCAGCAGGCGCGGGAGTGGGTCACGGGAGACCCAGTACTTC
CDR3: CASRRGSGSRETQYF